This T cell receptor beta chain was recovered during a study of early T cells in non-severe SARS-CoV-2 infection. Background on the study: Sequencing input comprised bulk RNA from unsorted whole blood; chain pairing was not available. Study conclusions and caveats: Matching against VDJdb likely underestimated virus-specific expansions, favoring anti-spike CD8.

In TCRdb, the 5' RACE reads were re-called with MiXCR into one record per CDR3 protein. The sample shows tens of thousands of distinct CDR3 sequences, about 12% of them seen only once. The J segment lost 4 bases and the V segment lost 6 bases, leaving 11 bases of the junction unmatched. Germline values: CDR1 SEHNR, CDR2 FQNEAQ (reference sequence). The CDR3 has 15 amino acids. Concerning this clonotype: Its antigen is unknown.

Sequencing was done on a sample of whole blood. The rearrangement uses TRBV7-9 and TRBJ1-2, with 7 bases aligning to TRBD1. This receptor was taken from an adult who was a healthcare worker with PCR-confirmed SARS-CoV-2 infection or an uninfected control (not recorded which). The CDR3 sequence: CASRITLGQIYGYTF. For the CDR3, the DNA is TGTGCCAGCAGGATCACCTTGGGACAGATCTATGGCTACACCTTC.